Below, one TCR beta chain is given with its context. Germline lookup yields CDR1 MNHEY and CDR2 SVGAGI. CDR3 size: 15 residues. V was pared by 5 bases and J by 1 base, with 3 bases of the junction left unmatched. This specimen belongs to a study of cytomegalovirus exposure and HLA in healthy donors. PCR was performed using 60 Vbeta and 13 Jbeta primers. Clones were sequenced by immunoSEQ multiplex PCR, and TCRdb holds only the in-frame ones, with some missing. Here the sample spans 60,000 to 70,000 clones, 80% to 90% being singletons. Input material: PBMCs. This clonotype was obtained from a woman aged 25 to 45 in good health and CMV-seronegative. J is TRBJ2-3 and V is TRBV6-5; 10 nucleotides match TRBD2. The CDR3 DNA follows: TGTGCCAGCAGTCGTACTAGCGGGGGCACAGATACGCAGTATTTT. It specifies CASSRTSGGTDTQYF.